The 30 T cell receptor beta chains given below trace back to one sample, sequenced in a study of blood T cells in healthy people across ages. A sample-barcoded 5' primer and a J-beta primer mix were used in a second PCR of about 7 to 12 cycles. TCRdb reprocessed the 5' RACE reads via MiXCR and lists one record per CDR3 protein. This repertoire shows some 1.4 million distinct CDR3 sequences, approximately 38% found once; its top ten account for 7.9%. Sample: blood. The receptors were gathered from a young woman in good health.

This rearrangement joins TRBV29-1 to TRBJ1-2; D gene ambiguous. CDR3 length equals 12 residues. In germline, CDR1 is SQVTM, CDR2 ANQGSEA. Trimming shortened V by 6 bases and J by 4 bases, and 12 bases separated the two germline ends. CDR3 sequence reads: CSVQSDSYGYTF. CDR3 bases: TGCAGCGTCCAGTCGGATTCCTATGGCTACACCTTC. The variable domain in full, completed from reference TRBV29-1 and TRBJ1-2, reads SAVISQKPSRDICQRGTSLTIQCQVDSQVTMMFWYRQQPGQSLTLIATANQGSEATYESGFVIDKFPISRPNLTFSTLTVSNMSPEDSSIYLCSVQSDSYGYTFGSGTRLTVV.

This clonotype was counted once. This chain links TRBV29-1 with TRBJ2-5; the D gene could be TRBD1 or TRBD2 (5 bases each). With the DNA end fitting TRBJ2-7 better, the J assignment may be wrong. Germline V gene data show CDR1 as SQVTM and CDR2 as ANQGSEA. CDR3 size: 15 residues. This chain's CDR3 is CSVEGDSTTFCEQYF. DNA for the CDR3: TGCAGCGTTGAGGGGGATTCCACCACCTTCTGCGAGCAGTACTTC.

This clonotype came up a few times. The chain links TRBV6-1 to TRBJ1-1; D is possibly TRBD1 (5 bases). CDR3 length: 13 residues. Germline lookup yields CDR1 MNHNS and CDR2 SASEGT. Trimming left V 0 bases short and J 10 bases short, with 12 bases between. CDR3 bases: TGTGCCAGCAGTGAAGCGGAACAGGCGATAGCTTTCTTT. It specifies CASSEAEQAIAFF.

This clonotype was recorded a few times. The chain recombines TRBV5-1 with TRBJ2-3; 8 bases map to TRBD1. This CDR3 has 20 residues. Unmatched junction bases numbered 19, after V lost 4 bases and J lost 0 bases. The germline gives CDR1 SGHRS, CDR2 YFSETQ. The CDR3 is CASSPPLEPGQAESTDTQYF. The CDR3 nucleotides are TGCGCCAGCAGCCCCCCCTTGGAGCCGGGACAGGCGGAAAGCACAGATACGCAGTATTTT.

This chain connects TRBV6-5 to TRBJ1-1; no reliable D call. Trimming cost V 1 base and J 1 base, with 7 bases left between them. The germline V gene has CDR1 MNHEY and CDR2 SVGAGI. The CDR3 covers 14 residues. CDR3 sequence reads: CASSYYGENTEAFF. The CDR3 nucleotides are TGTGCCAGCAGTTACTACGGGGAGAACACTGAAGCTTTCTTT.

This chain links TRBV6-5 with TRBJ2-1; D uncertain. The V gene's germline CDR1 is MNHEY and CDR2 SVGAGI. The V and J ends lost 6 bases and 5 bases respectively, with 8 bases between them. The CDR3 is made up of 12 amino acids. Here the CDR3 reads CASRGGDNEQFF. The CDR3, as DNA: TGTGCCAGCAGAGGCGGCGACAATGAGCAGTTCTTC.

This clonotype was detected a few times. J is TRBJ2-1 and V is TRBV5-1; no clear D gene. Per the germline V gene, CDR1 is SGHRS and CDR2 is YFSETQ. Trimming pared 0 bases from V and 2 bases from J, leaving 9 bases between. The CDR3 length is 15 residues. CDR3 nucleotides: TGCGCCAGCAGCTTGGACTCTCCCGCCTACAATGAGCAGTTCTTC. This translates into CASSLDSPAYNEQFF.

This clonotype was counted between two and nine times. The chain employs TRBV10-3 and TRBJ2-1, with TRBD1 as a possible D gene (5 bases). V was cut by 6 bases and J by 0 bases, with 6 bases left in between. The CDR3 length is 13 residues. Germline CDR1 is ENHRY and CDR2 is SYGVKD. The CDR3 DNA is TGTGCCATCAGAGGGGTCTCCTACAATGAGCAGTTCTTC. Its translation is CAIRGVSYNEQFF.

As concerns this clonotype: The junction and the germline gene differ at one end; a read error may be behind it. The rearrangement uses TRBV20-1 and TRBJ2-7; 9 positions agree with TRBD1. This CDR3 has 15 residues. Germline V CDR1 and CDR2: DFQATT, SNEGSKA (reference sequence). The DNA for the CDR3 is TGCAGTGCTAGAGGCCTAGGGACAGGGAGCTACGGGCAGTACTTC. Translating it yields CSARGLGTGSYGQYF.

This clonotype occurred many times. CDR3 loop: CASSYTSGYNEQFF. CDR3 nucleotides: TGCGCCAGCAGCTATACTAGCGGGTACAATGAGCAGTTCTTC. The chain uses TRBV5-1 and TRBJ2-1; 9 nucleotides line up with TRBD2. V lost 3 bases, J lost 4 bases, and 2 bases stayed unmatched. The V gene's germline CDR1 is SGHRS and CDR2 YFSETQ. The CDR3 totals 14 residues.

The V gene is TRBV7-9, the J gene TRBJ1-2; tentatively, D is TRBD1 (5 bases). Germline assignment: CDR1 SEHNR and CDR2 FQNEAQ (reference sequence). This CDR3 is built from 15 residues. The ends were cut back, 1 base at V and 6 bases at J, with 15 bases in the middle. The CDR3 DNA reads as TGTGCCAGCAGCTTAGAGATCGCCGGGACGGATGGCTACACCTTC. Its translation is CASSLEIAGTDGYTF.

The genes are TRBV29-1 and TRBJ2-3; D call uncertain. The CDR3 totals 13 residues. Germline-derived CDR1 and CDR2 are SQVTM and ANQGSEA. V shed 6 bases and J shed 6 bases, with 16 bases lying between them. The CDR3 DNA sequence: TGCAGCGTGGTGGCCTCGGGCCCCGATACGCAGTATTTT. Protein sequence: CSVVASGPDTQYF.

Here the CDR3 reads CSVGPAHF. In DNA, the CDR3 is TGCAGCGTTGGCCCGGCCCATTTT. This chain connects TRBV29-1 to TRBJ1-5; no definite D call. Germline-derived CDR1 and CDR2 are SQVTM and ANQGSEA. CDR3 length equals 8 residues. Trimming removed 4 bases from V and 16 bases from J, with 8 bases in between.

The chain joins TRBV4-1 to TRBJ1-1; D is ambiguous. The CDR3 is 14 residues long. Germline V lookup: CDR1 MGHRA, CDR2 YSYEKL. V dropped 1 base and J dropped 5 bases, with 11 bases sitting between them. CDR3 sequence: CASSQGRAPTEAFF. As DNA, the CDR3 is TGCGCCAGCAGCCAAGGACGGGCCCCAACTGAAGCTTTCTTT.

V usage is TRBV12-3 or TRBV12-4 and J usage is TRBJ2-7, with TRBD2 matching 9 bases. The ends lost 6 bases at V and 1 base at J; junction bases unmatched: 7. This CDR3 has 15 residues. The CDR3 protein is CASSRGGALSYEQYF. The DNA of the CDR3 is TGTGCCAGCAGCCGCGGGGGGGCCTTATCCTACGAGCAGTACTTC.

As to this clonotype: The junction departs from the called germline gene at one end, perhaps through a read error. The rearrangement links TRBV12-3 or TRBV12-4 to TRBJ1-2; TRBD1 might be the D (5 bases). The CDR3 runs to 13 residues. The CDR3 DNA reads as TGTGCCGTGCGCGGGGCCAGTAACGATGGCTACACCTTC. This translates into CAVRGASNDGYTF.

This clonotype was seen ten or more times. The rearrangement joins TRBV2 to TRBJ1-2, with a tentative D call TRBD1 (6 bases). The CDR3 has 14 amino acids. The V and J ends lost 6 bases and 6 bases respectively, with 17 bases between them. The germline CDR1 and CDR2 sequences are SNHLY and FYNNEI. The CDR3 loop reads CASRTNRDSHGYTF. The CDR3 DNA reads TGTGCCAGCAGGACGAACAGGGACTCCCATGGCTACACCTTC.

The chain uses TRBV6-5 and TRBJ2-7; 10 nucleotides match TRBD1. The V and J ends lost 2 bases and 1 base, in that order; junction bases with no gene match: 8. The CDR3 runs 17 residues. The germline CDR1 and CDR2 sequences are MNHEY and SVGAGI. The CDR3 loop reads CASSYASGQGRSYEQYF. The CDR3 DNA follows: TGTGCCAGCAGTTACGCCTCGGGACAGGGGCGGTCCTACGAGCAGTACTTC.

The sample holds a few counts of this clonotype. The chain combines TRBV20-1 with TRBJ1-5, with D uncertain. The V gene's germline CDR1 is DFQATT and CDR2 SNEGSKA (reference sequence). V lost 5 bases to trimming and J lost 0 bases, with 8 bases between them. The CDR3 covers 13 residues. In DNA, the CDR3 is TGCAGTGCTCGGAGAGATAGCAATCAGCCCCAGCATTTT. Translating it yields CSARRDSNQPQHF.

This rearrangement joins TRBV19 to TRBJ2-1, with TRBD2 matching over 8 bases. Germline values: CDR1 LNHDA, CDR2 SQIVND (reference sequence). After removal of 5 bases from V and 5 bases from J, the junction contained 8 bases not matched to a gene. CDR3 length equals 15 residues. This CDR3 is CASSGGLGLNNEQFF. In DNA form, the CDR3 reads TGTGCCAGTAGTGGGGGACTAGGCTTAAACAATGAGCAGTTCTTC. The full variable domain, rest sourced from reference TRBV19 and TRBJ2-1, is DGGITQSPKYLFRKEGQNVTLSCEQNLNHDAMYWYRQDPGQGLRLIYYSQIVNDFQKGDIAEGYSVSREKKESFPLTVTSAQKNPTAFYLCASSGGLGLNNEQFFGPGTRLTVL.

The V and J genes are TRBV20-1 and TRBJ2-5; either TRBD1 or TRBD2 may supply D (6 bases each). CDR3 length equals 13 residues. Trimming stripped 3 bases from V and 5 bases from J, with 13 bases between. CDR1 is DFQATT and CDR2 is SNEGSKA in the germline V gene (reference sequence). The CDR3 bases are TGCAGTGCTAGGGGGGGCATTGGGGAGACCCAGTACTTC. Its protein product is CSARGGIGETQYF.

This clonotype was seen a few times. The chain recombines TRBV12-3 or TRBV12-4 with TRBJ2-7; 9 positions agree with TRBD2. The J call may be faulty, since TRBJ2-4 better matches the DNA end. The CDR3 spans 13 residues. The CDR3 is CASGRGGQYIQYF. CDR3 sequence (DNA): TGTGCCAGCGGGCGGGGGGGCCAGTACATTCAGTACTTC.

This clonotype is a singleton in its sample. This chain connects TRBV27 to TRBJ1-1; D uncertain. The CDR3 spans 15 residues. V shed 4 bases and J shed 1 base, with 13 bases lying between them. CDR1 is MNHEY, CDR2 SMNVEV, per germline (reference sequence). As DNA, the CDR3 is TGTGCCAGCAGTTCTCGTCGACGGACGAACACTGAAGCTTTCTTT. It encodes CASSSRRRTNTEAFF.

This chain links TRBV11-2 with TRBJ1-1; TRBD1 matches at 10 bases. Germline V gene lookup returns CDR1 SGHAT and CDR2 FQNNGV. The CDR3 runs 14 residues. V lost 6 bases, J lost 4 bases, and 5 bases stayed unmatched. In DNA form, the CDR3 reads TGTGCCAGCAGGGCGGGACAGGGGAGCACTGAAGCTTTCTTT. Translation: CASRAGQGSTEAFF.

V and J are TRBV6-6 and TRBJ1-1, with D unclear. CDR3 length: 13 residues. The V gene's germline CDR1 is MNHNY and CDR2 SVGAGI (reference sequence). V lost 3 bases to trimming and J lost 2 bases, with 7 bases between them. CDR3 amino acids: CASSYPDNTEAFF. The CDR3 DNA reads TGTGCCAGCAGTTATCCAGATAACACTGAAGCTTTCTTT.

Worth noting for this clonotype: Germline is not matched at one junction end, which may reflect a read error. The V gene is TRBV20-1, the J gene TRBJ1-5; D is undetermined. The CDR3 is 16 residues long. Germline V gene data show CDR1 as DFQATT and CDR2 as SNEGSKA (reference sequence). DNA for the CDR3: TGTAGTGCTAGTCCGACAAACCCTTCTAGCAATCAGCCCCAGCATTTT. The encoded protein is CSASPTNPSSNQPQHF.

In this sample, this clonotype turned up a few times. The CDR3 DNA reads as TGTGCCAGCAGCTTAGATTATATGGGACAGGTTCTTCCCTACGAGCAGTACTTC. This translates into CASSLDYMGQVLPYEQYF. J is TRBJ2-7 and V is TRBV11-2, with 8 nucleotides matching TRBD1. The junction had 12 bases not matched to a gene; V was cut back by 0 bases and J by 2 bases. The CDR3 extends over 18 amino acids. The germline V gene encodes CDR1 SGHAT and CDR2 FQNNGV.

This clonotype appeared once. The chain couples TRBV12-5 to TRBJ1-1, with TRBD1 matching over 8 bases. The CDR3 runs 13 residues. Germline V gene sequence: CDR1 LGHNT, CDR2 FRNRAP. Germline trimming cut 6 bases from V and 5 bases from J; bases unmatched to any gene: 5. The CDR3 DNA reads TGTGCTAGTGGGGCAACAGGGGGGACTGAAGCTTTCTTT. It codes for CASGATGGTEAFF.

This clonotype was seen a few times. J is TRBJ2-5 and V is TRBV12-5; 7 positions agree with TRBD2. CDR3 length: 16 amino acids. V lost 1 base to trimming and J lost 11 bases; unmatched junction nucleotides: 16. Looked up from germline, CDR1 is LGHNT and CDR2 is FRNRAP. This chain's CDR3 is CASGLDELGGNNEQYF. The CDR3 nucleotides read TGTGCTAGTGGTTTGGACGAGCTGGGGGGGAACAATGAGCAGTACTTC.

As concerns this clonotype: This may stem from a read error, because a much larger clone lies one nucleotide away. This chain joins TRBV20-1 and TRBJ1-2; TRBD1 is a possible D gene (5 bases). V shed 6 bases and J shed 6 bases, with 20 bases lying between them. This CDR3 is 14 amino acids long. Germline V gene data show CDR1 as DFQATT and CDR2 as SNEGSKA (reference sequence). The CDR3 is CSAKSWVGENGYTF. The CDR3 region has the DNA TGCAGTGCCAAGTCATGGGTAGGGGAGAATGGCTACACCTTC.